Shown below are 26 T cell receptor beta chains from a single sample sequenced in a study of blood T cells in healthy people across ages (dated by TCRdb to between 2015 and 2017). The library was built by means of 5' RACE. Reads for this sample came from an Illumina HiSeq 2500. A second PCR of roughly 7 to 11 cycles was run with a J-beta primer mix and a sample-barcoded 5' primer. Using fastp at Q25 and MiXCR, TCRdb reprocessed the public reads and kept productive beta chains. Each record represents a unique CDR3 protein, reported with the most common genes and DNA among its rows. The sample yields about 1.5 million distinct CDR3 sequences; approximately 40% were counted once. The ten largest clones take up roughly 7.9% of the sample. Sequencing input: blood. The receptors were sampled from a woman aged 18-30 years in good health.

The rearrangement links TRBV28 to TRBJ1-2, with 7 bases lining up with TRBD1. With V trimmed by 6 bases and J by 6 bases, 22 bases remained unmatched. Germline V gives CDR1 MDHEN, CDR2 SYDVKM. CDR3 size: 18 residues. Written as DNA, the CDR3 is TGTGCCAGCAGCCCCCGACAGGGTGGGGGAGCGGGACTTAATGGCTACACCTTC. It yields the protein CASSPRQGGGAGLNGYTF.

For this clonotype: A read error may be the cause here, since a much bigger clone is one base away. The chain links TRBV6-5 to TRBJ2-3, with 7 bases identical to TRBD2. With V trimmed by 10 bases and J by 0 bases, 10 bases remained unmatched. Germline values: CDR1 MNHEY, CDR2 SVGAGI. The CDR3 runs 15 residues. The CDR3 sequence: CANTGQAGSTDTQYF. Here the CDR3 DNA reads TGTGCCAACACCGGACAAGCGGGAAGCACAGATACGCAGTATTTT.

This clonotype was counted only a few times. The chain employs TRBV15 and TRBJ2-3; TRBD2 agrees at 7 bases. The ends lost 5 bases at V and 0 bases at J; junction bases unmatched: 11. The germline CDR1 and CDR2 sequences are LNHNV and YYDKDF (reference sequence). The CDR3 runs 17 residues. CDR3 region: CATSLPLRGYSTDTQYF. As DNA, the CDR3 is TGTGCCACCAGCTTACCATTGCGGGGGTATAGCACAGATACGCAGTATTTT.

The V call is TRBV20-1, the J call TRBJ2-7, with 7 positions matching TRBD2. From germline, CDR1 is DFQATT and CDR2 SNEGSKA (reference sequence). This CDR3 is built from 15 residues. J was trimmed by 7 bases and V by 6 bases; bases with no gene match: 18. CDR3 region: CSARVRLAVNNEQYF. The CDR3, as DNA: TGCAGTGCCAGGGTGAGGCTAGCGGTAAACAATGAGCAGTACTTC.

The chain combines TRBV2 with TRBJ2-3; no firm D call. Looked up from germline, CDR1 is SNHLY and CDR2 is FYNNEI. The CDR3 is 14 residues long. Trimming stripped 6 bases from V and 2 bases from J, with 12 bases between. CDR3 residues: CASRSGTNTDTQYF. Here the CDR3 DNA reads TGTGCCAGCAGGTCCGGAACTAACACAGATACGCAGTATTTT. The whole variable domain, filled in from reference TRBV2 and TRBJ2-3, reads EPEVTQTPSHQVTQMGQEVILRCVPISNHLYFYWYRQILGQKVEFLVSFYNNEISEKSEIFDDQFSVERPDGSNFTLKIRSTKLEDSAMYFCASRSGTNTDTQYFGPGTRLTVL.

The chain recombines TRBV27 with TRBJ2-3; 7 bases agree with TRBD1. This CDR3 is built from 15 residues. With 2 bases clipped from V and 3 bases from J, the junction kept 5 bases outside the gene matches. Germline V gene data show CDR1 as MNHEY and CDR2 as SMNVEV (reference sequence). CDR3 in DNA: TGTGCCAGCAGTTTAGTAGGGGGCGCAACAGATACGCAGTATTTT. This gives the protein CASSLVGGATDTQYF.

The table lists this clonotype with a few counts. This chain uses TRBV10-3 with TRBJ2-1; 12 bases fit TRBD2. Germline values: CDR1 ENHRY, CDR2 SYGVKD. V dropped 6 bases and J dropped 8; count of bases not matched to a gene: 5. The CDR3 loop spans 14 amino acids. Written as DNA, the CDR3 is TGTGCCATCAGACCTAGCGGGGGGGCCGATGAGCAGTTCTTC. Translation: CAIRPSGGADEQFF.

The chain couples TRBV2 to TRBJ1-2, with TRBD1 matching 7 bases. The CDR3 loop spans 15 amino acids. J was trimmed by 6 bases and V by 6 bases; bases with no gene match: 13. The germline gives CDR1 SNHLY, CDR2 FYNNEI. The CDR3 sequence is CASRTQGGGLDGYTF. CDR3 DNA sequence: TGTGCCAGCAGGACTCAGGGGGGGGGGCTGGATGGCTACACCTTC.

CDR3 protein: CASRDRVSSLNNSPLHF. The DNA for the CDR3 is TGTGCCAGCAGGGACAGGGTTTCCTCGTTAAATAATTCACCCCTCCACTTT. This sequence joins TRBV12-3 or TRBV12-4 and TRBJ1-6; the match to TRBD1 covers 8 bases. Losses at the gene ends were 6 bases for V and 5 bases for J; bases not matched to a gene: 12. CDR3 size: 17 residues.

In nucleotides, the CDR3 is TGCGCCAGCAGCCAAGATCTGGGGGGCGCCTATAAAGACACTGAAGCTTTCTTT. Protein sequence: CASSQDLGGAYKDTEAFF. The rearrangement uses TRBV4-1 and TRBJ1-1; TRBD1 might be the D (6 bases). V lost 0 bases, J lost 3 bases, and 20 bases lay in between. CDR3 length equals 18 residues. Germline V CDR1 and CDR2: MGHRA, YSYEKL.

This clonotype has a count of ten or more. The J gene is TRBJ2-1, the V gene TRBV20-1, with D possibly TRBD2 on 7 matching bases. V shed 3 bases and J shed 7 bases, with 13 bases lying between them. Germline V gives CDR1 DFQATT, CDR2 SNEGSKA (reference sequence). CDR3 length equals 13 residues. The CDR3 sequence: CSARLGGGNEQFF. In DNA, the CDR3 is TGCAGTGCTAGGTTGGGAGGGGGGAATGAGCAGTTCTTC.

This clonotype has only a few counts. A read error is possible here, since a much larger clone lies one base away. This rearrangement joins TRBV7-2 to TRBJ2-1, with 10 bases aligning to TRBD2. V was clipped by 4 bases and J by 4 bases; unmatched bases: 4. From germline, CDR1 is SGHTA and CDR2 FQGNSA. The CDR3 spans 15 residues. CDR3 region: CASSSRTSGYNEQFF. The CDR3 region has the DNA TGTGCCAGCAGCTCCCGGACTAGCGGTTACAATGAGCAGTTCTTC.

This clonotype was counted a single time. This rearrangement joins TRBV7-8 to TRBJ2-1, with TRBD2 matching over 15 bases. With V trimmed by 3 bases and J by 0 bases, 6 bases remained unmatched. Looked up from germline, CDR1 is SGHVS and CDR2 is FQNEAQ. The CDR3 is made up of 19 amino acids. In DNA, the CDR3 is TGTGCCAGCAGCTTGAGGGGGACTAGCGGGGGGAGCTCCTACAATGAGCAGTTCTTC. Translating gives CASSLRGTSGGSSYNEQFF. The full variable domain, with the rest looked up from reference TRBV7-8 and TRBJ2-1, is GAGVSQSPRYKVAKRGQDVALRCDPISGHVSLFWYQQALGQGPEFLTYFQNEAQLDKSGLPSDRFFAERPEGSVSTLKIQRTQQEDSAVYLCASSLRGTSGGSSYNEQFFGPGTRLTVL.

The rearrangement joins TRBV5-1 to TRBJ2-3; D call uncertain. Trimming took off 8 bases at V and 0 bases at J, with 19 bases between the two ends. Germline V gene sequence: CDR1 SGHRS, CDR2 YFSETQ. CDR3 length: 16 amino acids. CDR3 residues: CASSLTSLRSTDTQYF. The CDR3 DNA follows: TGCGCCAGTTCATTGACGTCCCTCCGAAGCACAGATACGCAGTATTTT.

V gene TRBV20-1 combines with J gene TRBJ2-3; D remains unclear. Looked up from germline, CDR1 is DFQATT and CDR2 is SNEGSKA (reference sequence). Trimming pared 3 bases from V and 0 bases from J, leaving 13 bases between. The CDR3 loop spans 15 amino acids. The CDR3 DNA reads TGCAGTGCTAGTAACCAGGTAGAAAGCACAGATACGCAGTATTTT. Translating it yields CSASNQVESTDTQYF.

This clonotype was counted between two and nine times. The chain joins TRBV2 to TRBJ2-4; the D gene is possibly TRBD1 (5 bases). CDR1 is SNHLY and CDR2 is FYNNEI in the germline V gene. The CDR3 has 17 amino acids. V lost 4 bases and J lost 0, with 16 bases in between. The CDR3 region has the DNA TGTGCCAGCAGTGGAGAGACAGTCGACCTAGCCAAAAACATTCAGTACTTC. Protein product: CASSGETVDLAKNIQYF.

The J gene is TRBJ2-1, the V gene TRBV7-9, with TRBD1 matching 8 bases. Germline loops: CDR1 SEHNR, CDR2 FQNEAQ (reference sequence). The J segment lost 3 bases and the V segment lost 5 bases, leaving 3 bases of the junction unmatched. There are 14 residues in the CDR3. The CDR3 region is CASSGDRSYNEQFF. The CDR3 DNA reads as TGTGCCAGCAGCGGGGACAGGAGCTACAATGAGCAGTTCTTC.

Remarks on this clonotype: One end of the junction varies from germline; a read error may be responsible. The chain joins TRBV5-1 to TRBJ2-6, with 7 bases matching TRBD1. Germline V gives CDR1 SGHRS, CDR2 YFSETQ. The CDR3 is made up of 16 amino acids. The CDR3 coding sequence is TGCACCAGCAGCTGGGGACAGAGCTCTGGGGCCAACGTCCTGACTTTC. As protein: CTSSWGQSSGANVLTF. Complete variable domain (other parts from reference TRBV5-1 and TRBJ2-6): KAGVTQTPRYLIKTRGQQVTLSCSPISGHRSVSWYQQTPGQGLQFLFEYFSETQRNKGNFPGRFSGRQFSNSRSEMNVSTLELGDSALYLCTSSWGQSSGANVLTFGAGSRLTVL.

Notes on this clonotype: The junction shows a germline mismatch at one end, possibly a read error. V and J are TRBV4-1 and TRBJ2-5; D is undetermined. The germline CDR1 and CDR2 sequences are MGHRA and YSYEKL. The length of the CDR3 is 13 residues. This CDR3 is CASNQVLSHEQYF. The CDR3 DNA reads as TGCGCCAGCAACCAAGTACTTAGCCATGAGCAGTACTTC.

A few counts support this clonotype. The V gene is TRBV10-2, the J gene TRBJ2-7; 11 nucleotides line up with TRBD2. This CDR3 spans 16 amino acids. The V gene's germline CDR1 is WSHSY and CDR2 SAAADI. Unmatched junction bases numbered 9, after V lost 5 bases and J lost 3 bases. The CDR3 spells CASSSGTSGGGYEQYF. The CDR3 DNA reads TGCGCCAGCAGTTCCGGGACTAGCGGAGGGGGCTACGAGCAGTACTTC.

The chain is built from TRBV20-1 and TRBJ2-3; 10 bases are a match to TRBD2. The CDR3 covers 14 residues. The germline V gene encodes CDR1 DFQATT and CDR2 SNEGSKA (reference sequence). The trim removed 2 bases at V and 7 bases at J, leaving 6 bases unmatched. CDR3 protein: CSARLAGAPYTQYF. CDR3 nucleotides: TGCAGTGCTAGACTAGCGGGGGCCCCTTATACGCAGTATTTT.

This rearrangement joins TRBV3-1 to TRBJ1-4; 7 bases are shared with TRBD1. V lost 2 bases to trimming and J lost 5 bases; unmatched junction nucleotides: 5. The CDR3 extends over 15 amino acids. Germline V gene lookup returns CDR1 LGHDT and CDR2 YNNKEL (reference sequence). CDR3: CASSQRQGRNEKLFF. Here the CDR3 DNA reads TGTGCCAGCAGCCAACGACAGGGCAGAAATGAAAAACTGTTTTTT. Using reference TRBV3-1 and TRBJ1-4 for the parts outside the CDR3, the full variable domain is DTAVSQTPKYLVTQMGNDKSIKCEQNLGHDTMYWYKQDSKKFLKIMFSYNNKELIINETVPNRFSPKSPDKAHLNLHINSLELGDSAVYFCASSQRQGRNEKLFFGSGTQLSVL.

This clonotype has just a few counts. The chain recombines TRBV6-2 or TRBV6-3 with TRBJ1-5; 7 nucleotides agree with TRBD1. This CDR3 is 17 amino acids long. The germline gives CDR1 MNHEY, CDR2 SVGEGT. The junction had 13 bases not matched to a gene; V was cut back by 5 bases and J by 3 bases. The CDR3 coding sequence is TGTGCCAGCAGTGGGCCTCACCGGACAGGCCCCAATCAGCCCCAGCATTTT. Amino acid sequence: CASSGPHRTGPNQPQHF.

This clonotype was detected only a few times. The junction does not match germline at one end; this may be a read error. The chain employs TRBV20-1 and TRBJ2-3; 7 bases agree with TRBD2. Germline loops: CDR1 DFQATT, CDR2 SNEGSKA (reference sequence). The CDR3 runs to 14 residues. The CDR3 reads CGALQRDVGDTQYF. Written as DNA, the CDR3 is TGCGGTGCCTTACAGCGGGACGTTGGGGATACGCAGTATTTT.

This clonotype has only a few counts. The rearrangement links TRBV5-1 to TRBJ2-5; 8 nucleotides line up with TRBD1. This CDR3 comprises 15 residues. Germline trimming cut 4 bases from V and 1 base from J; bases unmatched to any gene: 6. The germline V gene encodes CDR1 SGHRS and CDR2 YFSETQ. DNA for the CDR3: TGCGCCAGCAGCGTGGACAGGGTGGGCCAAGAGACCCAGTACTTC. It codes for CASSVDRVGQETQYF.

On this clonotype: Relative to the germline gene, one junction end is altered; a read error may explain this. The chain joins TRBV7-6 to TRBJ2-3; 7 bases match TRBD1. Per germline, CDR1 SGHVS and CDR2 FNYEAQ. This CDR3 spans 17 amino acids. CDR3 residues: CASSHGTANGPTGTQYF. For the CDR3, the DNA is TGTGCCAGCAGCCACGGGACAGCGAACGGCCCAACAGGTACGCAGTATTTT.